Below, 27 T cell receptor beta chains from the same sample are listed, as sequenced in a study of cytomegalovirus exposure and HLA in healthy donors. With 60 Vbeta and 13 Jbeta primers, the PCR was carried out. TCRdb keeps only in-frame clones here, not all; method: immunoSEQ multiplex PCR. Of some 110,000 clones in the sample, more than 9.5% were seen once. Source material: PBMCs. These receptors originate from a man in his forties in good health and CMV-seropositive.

CDR3 sequence (DNA): TGTGCCAGCAGCTCTAACTCTGGGACTGCCAATTCACCCCTCCACTTT. Residues: CASSSNSGTANSPLHF. The chain is built from TRBV7-8 and TRBJ1-6, with D maybe TRBD1 (5 bases). V lost 4 bases, J lost 7 bases, and 17 bases lay in between. The CDR3 loop spans 16 amino acids. Germline lookup yields CDR1 SGHVS and CDR2 FQNEAQ. Together with reference TRBV7-8 and TRBJ1-6, the CDR3 gives the full variable domain: GAGVSQSPRYKVAKRGQDVALRCDPISGHVSLFWYQQALGQGPEFLTYFQNEAQLDKSGLPSDRFFAERPEGSVSTLKIQRTQQEDSAVYLCASSSNSGTANSPLHFGNGTRLTVT.

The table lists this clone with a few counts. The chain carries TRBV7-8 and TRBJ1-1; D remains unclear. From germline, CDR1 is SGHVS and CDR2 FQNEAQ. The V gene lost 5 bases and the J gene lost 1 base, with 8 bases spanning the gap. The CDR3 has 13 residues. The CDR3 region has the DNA TGTGCCAGCAGCGTAACAGAGAACACTGAAGCTTTCTTT. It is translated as CASSVTENTEAFF. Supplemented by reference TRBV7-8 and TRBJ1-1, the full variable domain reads GAGVSQSPRYKVAKRGQDVALRCDPISGHVSLFWYQQALGQGPEFLTYFQNEAQLDKSGLPSDRFFAERPEGSVSTLKIQRTQQEDSAVYLCASSVTENTEAFFGQGTRLTVV.

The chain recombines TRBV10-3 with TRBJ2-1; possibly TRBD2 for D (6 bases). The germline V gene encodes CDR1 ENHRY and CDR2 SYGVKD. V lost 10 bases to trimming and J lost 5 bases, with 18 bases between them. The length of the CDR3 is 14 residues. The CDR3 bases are TGTGCCACACTGACCCAAGGACTACACAATGAGCAGTTCTTC. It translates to CATLTQGLHNEQFF.

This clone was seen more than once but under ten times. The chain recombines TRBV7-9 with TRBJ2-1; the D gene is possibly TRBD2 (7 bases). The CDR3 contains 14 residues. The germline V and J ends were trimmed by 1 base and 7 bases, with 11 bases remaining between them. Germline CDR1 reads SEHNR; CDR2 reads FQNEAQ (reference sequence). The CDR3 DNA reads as TGTGCCAGCAGCTTAGGGACTAGGGGGAATGAGCAGTTCTTC. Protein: CASSLGTRGNEQFF.

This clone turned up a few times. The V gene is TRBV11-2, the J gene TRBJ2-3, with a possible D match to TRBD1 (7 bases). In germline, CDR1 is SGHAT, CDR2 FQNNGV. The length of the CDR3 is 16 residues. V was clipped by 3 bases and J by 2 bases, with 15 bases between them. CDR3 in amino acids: CASSFPRGTDTDTQYF. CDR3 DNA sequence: TGTGCCAGCAGCTTTCCCCGGGGGACAGACACAGATACGCAGTATTTT.

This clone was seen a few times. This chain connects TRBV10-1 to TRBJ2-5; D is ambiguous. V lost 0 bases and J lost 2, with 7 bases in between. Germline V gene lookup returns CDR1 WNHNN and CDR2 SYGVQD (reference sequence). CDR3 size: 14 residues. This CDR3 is CASSESIGQETQYF. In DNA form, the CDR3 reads TGCGCCAGCAGTGAGTCGATCGGGCAAGAGACCCAGTACTTC.

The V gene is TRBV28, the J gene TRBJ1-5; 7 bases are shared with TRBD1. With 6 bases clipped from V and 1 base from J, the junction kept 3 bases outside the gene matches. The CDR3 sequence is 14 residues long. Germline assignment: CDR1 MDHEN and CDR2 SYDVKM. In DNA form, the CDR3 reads TGTGCCAGCAGGGCAGGGGGGAGCAATCAGCCCCAGCATTTT. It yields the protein CASRAGGSNQPQHF.

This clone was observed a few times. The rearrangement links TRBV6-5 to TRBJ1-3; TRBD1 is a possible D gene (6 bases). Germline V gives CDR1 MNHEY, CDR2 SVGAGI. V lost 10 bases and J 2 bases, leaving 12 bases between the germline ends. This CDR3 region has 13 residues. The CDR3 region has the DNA TGTGCCACCCACGGGACACCTGGAAACACCATATATTTT. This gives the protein CATHGTPGNTIYF.

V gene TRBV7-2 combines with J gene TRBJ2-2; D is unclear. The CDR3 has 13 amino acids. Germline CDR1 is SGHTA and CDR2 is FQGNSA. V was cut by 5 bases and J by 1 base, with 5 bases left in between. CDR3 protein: CASSRGNTGELFF. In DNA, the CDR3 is TGTGCCAGCAGCCGAGGGAACACCGGGGAGCTGTTTTTT.

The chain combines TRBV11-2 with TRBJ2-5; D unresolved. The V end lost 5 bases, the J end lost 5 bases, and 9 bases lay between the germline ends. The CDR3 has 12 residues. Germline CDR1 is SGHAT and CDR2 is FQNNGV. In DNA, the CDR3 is TGTGCCAGCAGCCCCCTTGAGGAGACCCAGTACTTC. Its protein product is CASSPLEETQYF.

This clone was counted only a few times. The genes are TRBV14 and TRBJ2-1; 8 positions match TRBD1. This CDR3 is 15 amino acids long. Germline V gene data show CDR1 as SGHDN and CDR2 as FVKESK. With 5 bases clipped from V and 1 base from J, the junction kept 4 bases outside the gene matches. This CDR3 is CASSARDRSYNEQFF. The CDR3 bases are TGTGCCAGCAGCGCCCGGGACAGGTCCTACAATGAGCAGTTCTTC. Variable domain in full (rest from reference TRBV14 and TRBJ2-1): EAGVTQFPSHSVIEKGQTVTLRCDPISGHDNLYWYRRVMGKEIKFLLHFVKESKQDESGMPNNRFLAERTGGTYSTLKVQPAELEDSGVYFCASSARDRSYNEQFFGPGTRLTVL.

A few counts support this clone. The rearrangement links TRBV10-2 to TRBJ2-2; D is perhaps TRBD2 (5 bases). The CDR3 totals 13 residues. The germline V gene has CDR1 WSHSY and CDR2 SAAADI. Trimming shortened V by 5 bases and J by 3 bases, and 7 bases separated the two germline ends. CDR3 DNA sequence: TGCGCCAGCAGTCGGGGTTACACCGGGGAGCTGTTTTTT. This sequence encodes CASSRGYTGELFF.

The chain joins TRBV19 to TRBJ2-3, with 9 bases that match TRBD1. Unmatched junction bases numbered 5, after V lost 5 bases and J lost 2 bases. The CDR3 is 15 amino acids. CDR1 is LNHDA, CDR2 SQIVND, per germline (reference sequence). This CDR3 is CASSLDRGLTDTQYF. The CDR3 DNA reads TGTGCCAGTAGTCTGGACAGGGGCCTCACAGATACGCAGTATTTT.

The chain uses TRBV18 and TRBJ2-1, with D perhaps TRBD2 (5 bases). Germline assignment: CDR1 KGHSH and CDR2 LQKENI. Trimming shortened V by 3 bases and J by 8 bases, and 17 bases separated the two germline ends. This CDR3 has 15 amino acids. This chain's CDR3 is CASSPRTGRSDEQFF. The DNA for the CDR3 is TGTGCCAGCTCACCGCGGACTGGCCGCTCGGATGAGCAGTTCTTC. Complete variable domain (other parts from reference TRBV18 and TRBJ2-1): NAGVMQNPRHLVRRRGQEARLRCSPMKGHSHVYWYRQLPEEGLKFMVYLQKENIIDESGMPKERFSAEFPKEGPSILRIQQVVRGDSAAYFCASSPRTGRSDEQFFGPGTRLTVL.

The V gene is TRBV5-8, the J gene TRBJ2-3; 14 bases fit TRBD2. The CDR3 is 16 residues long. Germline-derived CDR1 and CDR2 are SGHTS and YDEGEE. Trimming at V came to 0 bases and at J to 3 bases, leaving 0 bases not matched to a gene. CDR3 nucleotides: TGTGCCAGCAGCTTGGGGACTAGCGGGAGGACAGATACGCAGTATTTT. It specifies CASSLGTSGRTDTQYF.

CDR3 residues: CATTGRGAERVQPQHF. The CDR3 DNA follows: TGTGCCACCACCGGACGCGGGGCCGAGAGGGTCCAGCCCCAGCATTTT. The chain joins TRBV28 to TRBJ1-5, with D tentatively TRBD1 (5 bases). V was trimmed by 10 bases and J by 7 bases, leaving 26 bases between them. CDR1 and CDR2 (germline): MDHEN, SYDVKM. CDR3 length: 16 amino acids.

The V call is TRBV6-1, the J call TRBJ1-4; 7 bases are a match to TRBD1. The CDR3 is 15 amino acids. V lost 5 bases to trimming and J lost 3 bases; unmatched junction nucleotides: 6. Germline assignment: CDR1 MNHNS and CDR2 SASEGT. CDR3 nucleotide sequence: TGTGCCAGCAGTAGAGACAGGGTGGCTAATGAAAAACTGTTTTTT. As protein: CASSRDRVANEKLFF.

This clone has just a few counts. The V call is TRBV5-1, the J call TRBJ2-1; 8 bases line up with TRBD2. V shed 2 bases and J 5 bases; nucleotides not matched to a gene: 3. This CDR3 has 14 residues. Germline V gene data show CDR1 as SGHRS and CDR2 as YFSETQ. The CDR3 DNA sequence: TGCGCCAGCAGCTTCCAGCGGGGGAACAATGAGCAGTTCTTC. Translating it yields CASSFQRGNNEQFF. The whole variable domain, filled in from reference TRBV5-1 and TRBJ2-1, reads KAGVTQTPRYLIKTRGQQVTLSCSPISGHRSVSWYQQTPGQGLQFLFEYFSETQRNKGNFPGRFSGRQFSNSRSEMNVSTLELGDSALYLCASSFQRGNNEQFFGPGTRLTVL.

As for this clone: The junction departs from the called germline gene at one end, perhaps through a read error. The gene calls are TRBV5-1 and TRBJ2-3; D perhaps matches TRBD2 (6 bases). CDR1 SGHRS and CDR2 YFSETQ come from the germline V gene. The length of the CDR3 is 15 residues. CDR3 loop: CASSLGLSSTDTQYF. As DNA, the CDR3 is TGCGCCAGCAGTTTGGGACTCTCTAGCACAGATACGCAGTATTTT.

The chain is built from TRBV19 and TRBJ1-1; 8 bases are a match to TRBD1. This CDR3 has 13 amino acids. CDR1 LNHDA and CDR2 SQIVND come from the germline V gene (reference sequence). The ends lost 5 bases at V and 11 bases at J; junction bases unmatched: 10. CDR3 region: CASSQQGDLSAFF. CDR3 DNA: TGTGCCAGTAGTCAACAGGGGGACCTGAGTGCTTTCTTT.

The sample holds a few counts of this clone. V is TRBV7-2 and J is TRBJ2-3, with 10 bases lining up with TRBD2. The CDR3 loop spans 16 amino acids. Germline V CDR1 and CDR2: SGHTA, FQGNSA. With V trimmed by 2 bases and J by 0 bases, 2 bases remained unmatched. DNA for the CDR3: TGTGCCAGCAGCTTATGGACTAGCGGAAGCACAGATACGCAGTATTTT. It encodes CASSLWTSGSTDTQYF.

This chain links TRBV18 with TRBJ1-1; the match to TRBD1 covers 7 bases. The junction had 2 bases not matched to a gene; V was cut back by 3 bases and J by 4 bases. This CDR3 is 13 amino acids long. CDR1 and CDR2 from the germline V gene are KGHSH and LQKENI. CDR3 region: CASSPDRATEAFF. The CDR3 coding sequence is TGTGCCAGCTCACCTGACAGGGCCACTGAAGCTTTCTTT.

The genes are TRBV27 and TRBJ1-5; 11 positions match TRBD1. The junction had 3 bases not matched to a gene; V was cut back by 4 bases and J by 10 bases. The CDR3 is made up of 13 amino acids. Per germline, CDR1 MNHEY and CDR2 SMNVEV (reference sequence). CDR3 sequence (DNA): TGTGCCAGCAGTTCCCGGACAGGGGGCCCCCAGCATTTT. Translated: CASSSRTGGPQHF.

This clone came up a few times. The chain's CDR3 is CASSLDRFAEAFF. CDR3 DNA sequence: TGTGCCAGCAGCTTAGACAGGTTCGCTGAAGCTTTCTTT. The V gene is TRBV7-2, the J gene TRBJ1-1; D is possibly TRBD1 (5 bases). Trimming took off 1 base at V and 6 bases at J, with 9 bases between the two ends. This CDR3 region has 13 residues. Germline V gives CDR1 SGHTA, CDR2 FQGNSA.

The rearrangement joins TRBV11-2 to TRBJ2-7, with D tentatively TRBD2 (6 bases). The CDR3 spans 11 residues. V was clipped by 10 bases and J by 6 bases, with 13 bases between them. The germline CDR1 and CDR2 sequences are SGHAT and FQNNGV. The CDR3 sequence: CATSGVLEQYF. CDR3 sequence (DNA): TGTGCCACTTCGGGGGTCCTCGAGCAGTACTTC.

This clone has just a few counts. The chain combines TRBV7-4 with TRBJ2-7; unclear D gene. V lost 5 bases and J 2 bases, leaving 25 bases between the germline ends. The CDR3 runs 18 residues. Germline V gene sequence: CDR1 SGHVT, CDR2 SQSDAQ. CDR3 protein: CASSPSHLGKRLPYEQYF. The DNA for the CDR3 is TGTGCCAGCAGCCCCAGCCATCTCGGAAAGCGATTGCCCTACGAGCAGTACTTC.

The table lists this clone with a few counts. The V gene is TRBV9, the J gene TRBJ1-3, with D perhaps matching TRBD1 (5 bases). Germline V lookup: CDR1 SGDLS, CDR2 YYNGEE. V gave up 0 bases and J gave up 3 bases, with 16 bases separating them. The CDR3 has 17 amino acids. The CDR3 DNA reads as TGTGCCAGCAGCGTAGCTGCAGGGATCAGTTTTGGAAACACCATATATTTT. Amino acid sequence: CASSVAAGISFGNTIYF.